The present TCR beta chain was sequenced within a study of blood T cell repertoires in COVID-19. The wider study: Researchers got acute and convalescent COVID-19 samples from the United States, Italy and Spain. Sources were T cells, B-cell-depleted T cells, or PBMCs; the material itself was cDNA or gDNA.

This clone was seen ten or more times. This CDR3 has 14 residues. The ends lost 5 bases at V and 7 bases at J; junction bases unmatched: 6. In germline, CDR1 is MDHEN, CDR2 SYDVKM. Per the study methods: Reference gene primer amplification yielded estimated nucleated cell counts. Measured with immunoSEQ multiplex PCR; TCRdb has only the in-frame clones, and not every one. V and J calls and clone size are given by that table; D and trimming were obtained from the DNA. This table has about 160,000 clones, about 83% appearing once. What was sequenced was peripheral blood. This chain connects TRBV28 to TRBJ1-5; 9 bases align to TRBD1. This receptor was identified in an elderly woman with acute or convalescent COVID-19. CDR3 amino acids: CASSPGQGRQPQHF. DNA of the CDR3: TGTGCCAGCAGTCCCGGACAGGGGAGGCAGCCCCAGCATTTT.